The table lists the clone carrying this T cell receptor beta chain with many counts. The CDR3 extends over 17 amino acids. V gave up 2 bases and J gave up 7 bases, with 23 bases separating them. Germline loops: CDR1 SGHTA, CDR2 FQGTGA. The second PCR ran roughly 7 to 12 cycles with a sample-barcoded 5' primer and J-beta primers. Each cDNA molecule was tagged by a template-switch adaptor that had 12 random nucleotides. MiXCR was run by TCRdb on the 5' RACE reads, yielding one entry per CDR3 protein. The repertoire holds about 500,000 distinct CDR3 sequences, around 24% seen once, with around 10% in the top ten. The data are from a study of blood T cells in healthy people across ages. A minimum of 5 micrograms of total RNA was extracted per sample. These data also formed part of another study, on T cells of mothers and their children. That investigation notes: A slight, non-significant increase in overlap was found for related mother-child pairs relative to unrelated pairs.

The TCR comes from a boy younger than 18 in good health. Material for sequencing was blood. The genes are TRBV7-3 and TRBJ2-5; D possibly matches TRBD1 or TRBD2 (5 bases each). The CDR3 protein is CASSLDGPGPVVGTQYF. The CDR3 region has the DNA TGTGCCAGCAGCTTAGACGGACCGGGACCCGTAGTTGGGACCCAGTACTTC.